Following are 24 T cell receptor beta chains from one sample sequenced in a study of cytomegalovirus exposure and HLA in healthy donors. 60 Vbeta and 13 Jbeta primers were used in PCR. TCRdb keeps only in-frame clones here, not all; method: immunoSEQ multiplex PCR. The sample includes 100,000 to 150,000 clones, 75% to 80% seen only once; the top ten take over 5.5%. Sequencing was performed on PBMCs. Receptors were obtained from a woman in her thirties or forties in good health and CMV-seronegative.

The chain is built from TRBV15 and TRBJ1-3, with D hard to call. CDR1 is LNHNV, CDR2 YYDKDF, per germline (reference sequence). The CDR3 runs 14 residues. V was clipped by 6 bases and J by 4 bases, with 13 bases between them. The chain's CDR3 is CATREVVGGNTIYF. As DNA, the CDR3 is TGTGCCACCAGGGAGGTGGTAGGAGGAAACACCATATATTTT.

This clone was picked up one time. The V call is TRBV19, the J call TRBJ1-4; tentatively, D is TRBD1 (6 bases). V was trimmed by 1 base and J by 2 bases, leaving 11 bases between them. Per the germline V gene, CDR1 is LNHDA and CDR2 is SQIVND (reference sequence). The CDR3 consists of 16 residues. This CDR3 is CASSIALTGTNEKLFF. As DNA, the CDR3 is TGTGCCAGTAGTATAGCCCTCACAGGGACTAATGAAAAACTGTTTTTT.

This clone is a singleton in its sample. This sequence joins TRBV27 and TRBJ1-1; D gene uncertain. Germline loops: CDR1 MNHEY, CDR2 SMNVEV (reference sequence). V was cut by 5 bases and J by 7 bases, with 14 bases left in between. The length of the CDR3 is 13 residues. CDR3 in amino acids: CASSRRARGEAFF. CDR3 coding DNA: TGTGCCAGCAGTCGGAGGGCTCGGGGTGAAGCTTTCTTT.

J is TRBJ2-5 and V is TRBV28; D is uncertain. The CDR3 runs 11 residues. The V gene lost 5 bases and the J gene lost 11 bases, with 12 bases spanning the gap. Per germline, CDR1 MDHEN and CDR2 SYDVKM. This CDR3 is CASSTPRVQYF. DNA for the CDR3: TGTGCCAGCAGTACGCCGCGTGTTCAGTACTTC.

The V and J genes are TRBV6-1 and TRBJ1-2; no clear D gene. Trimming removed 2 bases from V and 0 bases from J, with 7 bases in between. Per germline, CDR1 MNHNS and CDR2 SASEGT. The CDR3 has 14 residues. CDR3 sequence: CASSESIANYGYTF. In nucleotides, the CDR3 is TGTGCCAGCAGTGAAAGTATAGCTAACTATGGCTACACCTTC.

The chain's CDR3 is CSVDTTLSRGGNEQFF. CDR3 coding DNA: TGCAGCGTCGACACAACGCTTAGCCGAGGGGGCAATGAGCAGTTCTTC. The chain is built from TRBV29-1 and TRBJ2-1, with D possibly TRBD1 on 6 matching bases. CDR1 and CDR2 from the germline V gene are SQVTM and ANQGSEA. The V gene lost 6 bases and the J gene lost 6 bases, with 24 bases spanning the gap. This CDR3 has 16 amino acids.

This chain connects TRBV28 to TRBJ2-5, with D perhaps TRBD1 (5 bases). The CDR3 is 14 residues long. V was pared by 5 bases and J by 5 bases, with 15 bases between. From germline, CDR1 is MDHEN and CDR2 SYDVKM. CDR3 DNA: TGTGCCAGCAGTCCTTCAGGGCAAGGGGAGACCCAGTACTTC. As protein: CASSPSGQGETQYF.

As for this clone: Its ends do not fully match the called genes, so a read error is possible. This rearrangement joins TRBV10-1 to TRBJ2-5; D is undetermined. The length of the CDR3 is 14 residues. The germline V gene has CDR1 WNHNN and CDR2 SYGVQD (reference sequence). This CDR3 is CASSDLRSQEAQYF. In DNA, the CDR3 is TGCGCCAGCAGTGACCTCCGGTCCCAAGAGGCCCAGTACTTC.

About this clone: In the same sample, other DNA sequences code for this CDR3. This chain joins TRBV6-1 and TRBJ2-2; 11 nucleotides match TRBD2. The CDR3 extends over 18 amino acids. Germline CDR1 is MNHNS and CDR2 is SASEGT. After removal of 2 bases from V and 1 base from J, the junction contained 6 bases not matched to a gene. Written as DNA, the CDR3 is TGTGCCAGCAGTGAACGTAGGGGACTAGCGGAGAACACCGGGGAGCTGTTTTTT. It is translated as CASSERRGLAENTGELFF.

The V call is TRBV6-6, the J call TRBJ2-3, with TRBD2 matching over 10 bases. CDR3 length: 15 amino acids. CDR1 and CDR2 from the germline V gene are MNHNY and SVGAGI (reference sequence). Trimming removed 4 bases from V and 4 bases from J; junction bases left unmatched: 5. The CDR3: CASSWSGRAPDTQYF. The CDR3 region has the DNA TGTGCCAGCAGTTGGAGCGGGAGGGCCCCAGATACGCAGTATTTT.

The CDR3 sequence is CASSPRSGLVSYNEQFF. For the CDR3, the DNA is TGTGCCAGCAGCCCACGATCGGGACTTGTCTCCTACAATGAGCAGTTCTTC. V and J are TRBV11-2 and TRBJ2-1; tentative D call: TRBD2 (6 bases). V was pared by 5 bases and J by 0 bases, with 17 bases between. In germline, CDR1 is SGHAT, CDR2 FQNNGV. The CDR3 totals 17 residues.

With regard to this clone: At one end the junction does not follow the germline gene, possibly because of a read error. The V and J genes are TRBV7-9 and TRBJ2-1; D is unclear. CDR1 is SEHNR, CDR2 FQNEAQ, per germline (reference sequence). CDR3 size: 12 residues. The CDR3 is CSSSSAYNEQFF. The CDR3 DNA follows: TGTTCCAGCAGCAGCGCCTACAATGAGCAGTTCTTC.

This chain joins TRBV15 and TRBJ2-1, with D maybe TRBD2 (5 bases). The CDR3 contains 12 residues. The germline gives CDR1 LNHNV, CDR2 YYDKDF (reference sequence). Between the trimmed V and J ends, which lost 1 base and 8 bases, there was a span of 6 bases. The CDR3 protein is CATSRGTYEQFF. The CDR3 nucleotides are TGTGCCACCAGCAGAGGGACTTATGAGCAGTTCTTC.

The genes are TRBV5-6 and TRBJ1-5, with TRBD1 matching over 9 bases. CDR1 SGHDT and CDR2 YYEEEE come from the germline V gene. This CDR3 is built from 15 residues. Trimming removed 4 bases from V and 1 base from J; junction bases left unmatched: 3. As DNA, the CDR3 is TGTGCCAGCAGCCGGGGACAGGGAAGCAATCAGCCCCAGCATTTT. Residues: CASSRGQGSNQPQHF.

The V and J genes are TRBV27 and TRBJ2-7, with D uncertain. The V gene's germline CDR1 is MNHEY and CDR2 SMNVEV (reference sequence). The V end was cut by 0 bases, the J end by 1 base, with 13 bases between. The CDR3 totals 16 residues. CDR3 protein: CASSLSPGLVSYEQYF. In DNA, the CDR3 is TGTGCCAGCAGTTTATCCCCTGGCCTTGTTTCCTACGAGCAGTACTTC.

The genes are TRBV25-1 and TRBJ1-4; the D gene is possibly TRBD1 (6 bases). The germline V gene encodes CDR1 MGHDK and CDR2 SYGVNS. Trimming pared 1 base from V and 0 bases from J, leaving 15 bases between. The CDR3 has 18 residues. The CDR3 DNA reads TGTGCCAGCAGTGAATCAGGGGTCAACCAAGCAACTAATGAAAAACTGTTTTTT. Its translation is CASSESGVNQATNEKLFF.

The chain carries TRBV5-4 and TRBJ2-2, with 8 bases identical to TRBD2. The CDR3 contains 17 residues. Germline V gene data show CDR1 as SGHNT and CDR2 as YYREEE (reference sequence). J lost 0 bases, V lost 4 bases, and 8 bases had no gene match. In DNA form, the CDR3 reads TGTGCCAGCAGCCGGGGGGCTAGCGGGTCGAACACCGGGGAGCTGTTTTTT. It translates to CASSRGASGSNTGELFF.

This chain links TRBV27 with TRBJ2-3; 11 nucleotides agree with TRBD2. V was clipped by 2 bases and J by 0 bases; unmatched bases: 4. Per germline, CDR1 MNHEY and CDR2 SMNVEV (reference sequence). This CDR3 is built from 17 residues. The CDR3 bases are TGTGCCAGCAGTTTACGGCGACTAGCGGGAAGCACAGATACGCAGTATTTT. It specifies CASSLRRLAGSTDTQYF.

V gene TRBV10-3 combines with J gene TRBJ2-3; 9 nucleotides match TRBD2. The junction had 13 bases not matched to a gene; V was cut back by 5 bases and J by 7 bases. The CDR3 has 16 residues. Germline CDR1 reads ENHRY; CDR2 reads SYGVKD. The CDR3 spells CAISTGNSGSVNTQYF. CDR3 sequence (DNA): TGTGCCATCAGTACGGGGAATAGCGGGAGTGTGAATACGCAGTATTTT.

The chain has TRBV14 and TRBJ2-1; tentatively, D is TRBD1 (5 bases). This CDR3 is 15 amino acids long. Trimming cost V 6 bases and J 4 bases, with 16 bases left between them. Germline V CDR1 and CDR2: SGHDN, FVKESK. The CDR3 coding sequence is TGTGCCAGCAGATCAGGTTGGGGCGCGTACAATGAGCAGTTCTTC. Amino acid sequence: CASRSGWGAYNEQFF.

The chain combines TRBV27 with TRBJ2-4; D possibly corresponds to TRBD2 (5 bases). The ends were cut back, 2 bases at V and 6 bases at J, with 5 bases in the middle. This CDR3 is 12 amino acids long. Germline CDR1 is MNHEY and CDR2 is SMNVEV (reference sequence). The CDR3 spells CASSLGGNIQYF. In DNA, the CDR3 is TGTGCCAGCAGTTTAGGAGGAAACATTCAGTACTTC.

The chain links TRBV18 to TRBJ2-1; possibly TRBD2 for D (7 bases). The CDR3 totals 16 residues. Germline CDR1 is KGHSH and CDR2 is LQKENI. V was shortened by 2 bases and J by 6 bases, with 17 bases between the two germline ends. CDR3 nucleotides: TGTGCCAGCTCACCAGAAAGGGGGGGAGGCGGCAATGAGCAGTTCTTC. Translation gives CASSPERGGGGNEQFF. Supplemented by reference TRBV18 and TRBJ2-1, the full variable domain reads NAGVMQNPRHLVRRRGQEARLRCSPMKGHSHVYWYRQLPEEGLKFMVYLQKENIIDESGMPKERFSAEFPKEGPSILRIQQVVRGDSAAYFCASSPERGGGGNEQFFGPGTRLTVL.

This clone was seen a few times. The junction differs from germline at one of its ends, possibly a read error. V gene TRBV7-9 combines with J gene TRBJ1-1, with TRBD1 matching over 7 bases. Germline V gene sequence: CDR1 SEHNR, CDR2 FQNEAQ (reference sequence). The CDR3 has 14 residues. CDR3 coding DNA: TGTTCCAGCAGCTTAGAGCAGGGGGGCACTGAAGCTTTCTTT. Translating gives CSSSLEQGGTEAFF.

The CDR3 coding sequence is TGCGCCAGCAGCTTAGGCCAGGGCATGTACAATGAGCAGTTCTTC. The encoded protein is CASSLGQGMYNEQFF. The V call is TRBV5-1, the J call TRBJ2-1; D perhaps matches TRBD1 (5 bases). This CDR3 region has 15 residues. From germline, CDR1 is SGHRS and CDR2 YFSETQ. V was shortened by 2 bases and J by 4 bases, with 13 bases between the two germline ends.